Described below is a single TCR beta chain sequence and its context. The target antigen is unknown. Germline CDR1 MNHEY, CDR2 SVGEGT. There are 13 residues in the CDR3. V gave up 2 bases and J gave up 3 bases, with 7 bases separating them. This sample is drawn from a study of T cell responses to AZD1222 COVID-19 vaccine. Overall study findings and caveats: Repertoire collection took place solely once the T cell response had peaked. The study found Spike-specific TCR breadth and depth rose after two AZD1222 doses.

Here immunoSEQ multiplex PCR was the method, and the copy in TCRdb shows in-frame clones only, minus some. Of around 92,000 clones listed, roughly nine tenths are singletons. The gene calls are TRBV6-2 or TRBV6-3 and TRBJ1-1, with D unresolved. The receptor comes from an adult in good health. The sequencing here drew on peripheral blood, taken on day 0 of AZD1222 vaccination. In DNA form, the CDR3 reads TGTGCCAGCAGTTACCTGCAGGACACTGAAGCTTTCTTT. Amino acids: CASSYLQDTEAFF.